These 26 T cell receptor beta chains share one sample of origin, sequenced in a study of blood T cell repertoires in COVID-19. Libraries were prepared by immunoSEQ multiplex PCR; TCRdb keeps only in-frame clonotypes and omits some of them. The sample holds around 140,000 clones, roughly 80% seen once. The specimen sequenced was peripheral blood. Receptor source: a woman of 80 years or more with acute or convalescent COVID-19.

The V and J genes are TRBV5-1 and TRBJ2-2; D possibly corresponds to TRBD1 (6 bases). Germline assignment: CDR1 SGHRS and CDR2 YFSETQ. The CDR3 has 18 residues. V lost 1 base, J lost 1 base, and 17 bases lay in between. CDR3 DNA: TGCGCCAGCAGCTTGCCCAATACAGGGAAGGGGAACACCGGGGAGCTGTTTTTT. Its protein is CASSLPNTGKGNTGELFF.

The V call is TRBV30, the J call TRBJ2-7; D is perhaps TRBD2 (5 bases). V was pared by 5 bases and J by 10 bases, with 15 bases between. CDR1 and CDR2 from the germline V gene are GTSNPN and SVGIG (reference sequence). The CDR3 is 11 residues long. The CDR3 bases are TGTGCCTGGGGGAGCGGAACCCTACAGTACTTC. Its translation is CAWGSGTLQYF.

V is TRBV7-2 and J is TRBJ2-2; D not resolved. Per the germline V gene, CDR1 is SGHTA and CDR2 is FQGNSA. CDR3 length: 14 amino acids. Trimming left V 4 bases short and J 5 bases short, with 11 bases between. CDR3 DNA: TGTGCCAGCAGCTCAGTCAGGATTACCGGGGAGCTGTTTTTT. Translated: CASSSVRITGELFF.

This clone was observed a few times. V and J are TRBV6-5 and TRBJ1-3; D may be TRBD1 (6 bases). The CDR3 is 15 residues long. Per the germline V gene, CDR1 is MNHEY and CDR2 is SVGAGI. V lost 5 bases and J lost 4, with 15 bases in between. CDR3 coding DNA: TGTGCCAGCAGTCCTCTAACAGGGAGAGGAAACACCATATATTTT. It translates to CASSPLTGRGNTIYF.

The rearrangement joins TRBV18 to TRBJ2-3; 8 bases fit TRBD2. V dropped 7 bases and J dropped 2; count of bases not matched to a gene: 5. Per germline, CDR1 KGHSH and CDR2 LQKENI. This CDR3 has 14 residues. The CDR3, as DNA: TGTGCCAGCTTTACCGGGGGGGCCACAGATACGCAGTATTTT. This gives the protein CASFTGGATDTQYF.

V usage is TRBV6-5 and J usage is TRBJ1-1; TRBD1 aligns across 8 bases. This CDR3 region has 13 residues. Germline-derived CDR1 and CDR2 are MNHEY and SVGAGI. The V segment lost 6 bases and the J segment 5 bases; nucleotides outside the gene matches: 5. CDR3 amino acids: CASRRQGTTEAFF. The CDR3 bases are TGTGCCAGCAGGAGACAGGGGACAACTGAAGCTTTCTTT.

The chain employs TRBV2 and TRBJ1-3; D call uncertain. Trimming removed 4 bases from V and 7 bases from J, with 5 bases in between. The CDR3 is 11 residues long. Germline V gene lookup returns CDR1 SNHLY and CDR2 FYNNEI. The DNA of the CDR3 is TGTGCCAGCAGTGCCGGTAACACCATATATTTT. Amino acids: CASSAGNTIYF.

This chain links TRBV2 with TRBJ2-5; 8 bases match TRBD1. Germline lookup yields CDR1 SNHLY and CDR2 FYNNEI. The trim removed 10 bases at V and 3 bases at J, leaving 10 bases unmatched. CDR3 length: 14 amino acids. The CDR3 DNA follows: TGTGCCACCGACGCCGGGACAGGAAAAGAGACCCAGTACTTC. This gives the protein CATDAGTGKETQYF. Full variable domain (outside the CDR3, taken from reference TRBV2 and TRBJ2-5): EPEVTQTPSHQVTQMGQEVILRCVPISNHLYFYWYRQILGQKVEFLVSFYNNEISEKSEIFDDQFSVERPDGSNFTLKIRSTKLEDSAMYFCATDAGTGKETQYFGPGTRLLVL.

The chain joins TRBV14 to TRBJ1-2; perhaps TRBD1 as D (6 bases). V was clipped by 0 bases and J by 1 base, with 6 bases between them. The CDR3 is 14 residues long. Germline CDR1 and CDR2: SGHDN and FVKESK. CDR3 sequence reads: CASSQEQGNYGYTF. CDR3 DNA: TGTGCCAGCAGCCAAGAACAGGGTAACTATGGCTACACCTTC.

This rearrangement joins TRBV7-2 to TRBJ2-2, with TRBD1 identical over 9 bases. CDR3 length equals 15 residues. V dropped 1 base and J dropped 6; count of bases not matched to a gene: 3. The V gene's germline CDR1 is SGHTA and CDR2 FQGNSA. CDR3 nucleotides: TGTGCCAGCAGCTTAGGGACAGGGGTCTCCGGGGAGCTGTTTTTT. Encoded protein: CASSLGTGVSGELFF.

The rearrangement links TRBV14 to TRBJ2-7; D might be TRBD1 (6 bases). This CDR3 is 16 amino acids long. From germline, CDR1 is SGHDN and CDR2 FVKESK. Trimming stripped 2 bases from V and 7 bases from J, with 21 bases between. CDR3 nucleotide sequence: TGTGCCAGCAGCCAAACCTTACCTACAGGGACATCGGAGCAGTACTTC. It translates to CASSQTLPTGTSEQYF.

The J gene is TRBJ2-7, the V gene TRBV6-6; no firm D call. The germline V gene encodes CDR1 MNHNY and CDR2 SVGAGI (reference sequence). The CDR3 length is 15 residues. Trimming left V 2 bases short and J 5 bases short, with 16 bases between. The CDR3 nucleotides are TGTGCCAGCAGTTACGTCCCCGCTGGTAGAAACGAGCAGTACTTC. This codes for CASSYVPAGRNEQYF.

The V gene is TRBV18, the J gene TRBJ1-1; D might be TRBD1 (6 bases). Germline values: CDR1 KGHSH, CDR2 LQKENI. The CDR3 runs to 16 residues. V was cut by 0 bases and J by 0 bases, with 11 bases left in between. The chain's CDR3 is CASSPPGRGMNTEAFF. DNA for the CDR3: TGTGCCAGCTCACCACCGGGCAGGGGCATGAACACTGAAGCTTTCTTT.

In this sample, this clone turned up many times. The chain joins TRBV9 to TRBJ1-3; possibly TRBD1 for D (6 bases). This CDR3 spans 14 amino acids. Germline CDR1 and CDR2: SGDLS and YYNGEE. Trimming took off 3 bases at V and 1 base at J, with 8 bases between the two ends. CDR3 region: CASSAGTSGNTIYF. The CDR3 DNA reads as TGTGCCAGCAGCGCCGGGACATCTGGAAACACCATATATTTT.

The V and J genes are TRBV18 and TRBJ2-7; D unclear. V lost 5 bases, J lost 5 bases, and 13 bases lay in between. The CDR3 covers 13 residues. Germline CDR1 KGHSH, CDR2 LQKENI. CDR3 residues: CASSASVKDEQYF. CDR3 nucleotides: TGTGCCAGCTCAGCTTCGGTGAAAGACGAGCAGTACTTC.

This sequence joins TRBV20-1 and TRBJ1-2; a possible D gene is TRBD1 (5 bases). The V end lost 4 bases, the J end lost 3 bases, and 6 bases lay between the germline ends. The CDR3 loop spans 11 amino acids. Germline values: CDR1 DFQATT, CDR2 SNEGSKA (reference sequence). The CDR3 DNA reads TGCAGTGCTAAGACAGACTATGGCTACACCTTC. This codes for CSAKTDYGYTF.

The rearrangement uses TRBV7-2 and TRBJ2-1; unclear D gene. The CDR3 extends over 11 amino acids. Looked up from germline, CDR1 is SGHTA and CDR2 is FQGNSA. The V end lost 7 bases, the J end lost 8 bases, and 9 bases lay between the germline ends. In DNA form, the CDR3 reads TGTGCCAGCACCTATCTTTATGAGCAGTTCTTC. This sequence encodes CASTYLYEQFF.

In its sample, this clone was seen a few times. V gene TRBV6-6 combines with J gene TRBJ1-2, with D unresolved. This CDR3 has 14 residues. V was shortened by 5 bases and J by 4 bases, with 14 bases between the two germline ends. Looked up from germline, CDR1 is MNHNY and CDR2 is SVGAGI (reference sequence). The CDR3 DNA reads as TGTGCCAGCAGTATTGACGGAAGAGGCTATGGCTACACCTTC. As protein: CASSIDGRGYGYTF.

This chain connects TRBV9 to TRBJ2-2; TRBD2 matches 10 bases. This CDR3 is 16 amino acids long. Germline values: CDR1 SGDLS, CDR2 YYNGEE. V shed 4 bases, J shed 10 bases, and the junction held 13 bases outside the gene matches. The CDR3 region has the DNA TGTGCCAGCAGCCCAAGGAGGCTAGCGGGAGTTGAGGAGCTGTTTTTT. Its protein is CASSPRRLAGVEELFF.

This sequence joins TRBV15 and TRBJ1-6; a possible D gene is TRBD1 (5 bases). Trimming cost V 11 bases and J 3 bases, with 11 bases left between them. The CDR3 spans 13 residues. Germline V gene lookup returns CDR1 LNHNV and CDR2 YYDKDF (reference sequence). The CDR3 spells CASRTNYNSPLHF. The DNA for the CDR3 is TGTGCCTCTCGGACAAACTATAATTCACCCCTCCACTTT.

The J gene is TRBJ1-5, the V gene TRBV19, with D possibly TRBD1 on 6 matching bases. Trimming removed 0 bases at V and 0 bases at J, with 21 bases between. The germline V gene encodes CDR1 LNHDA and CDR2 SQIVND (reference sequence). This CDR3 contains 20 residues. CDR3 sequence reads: CASSIDPIRQGTYSNQPQHF. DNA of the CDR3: TGTGCCAGTAGTATAGATCCCATCCGGCAGGGGACCTATAGCAATCAGCCCCAGCATTTT.

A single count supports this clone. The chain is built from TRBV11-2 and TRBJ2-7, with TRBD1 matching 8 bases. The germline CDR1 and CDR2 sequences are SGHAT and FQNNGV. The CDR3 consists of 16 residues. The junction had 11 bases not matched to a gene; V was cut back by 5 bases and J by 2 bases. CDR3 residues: CASSVTGTGLTYEQYF. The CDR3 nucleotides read TGTGCCAGCAGCGTCACCGGGACAGGTCTCACCTACGAGCAGTACTTC. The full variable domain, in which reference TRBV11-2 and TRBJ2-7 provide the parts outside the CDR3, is EAGVAQSPRYKIIEKRQSVAFWCNPISGHATLYWYQQILGQGPKLLIQFQNNGVVDDSQLPKDRFSAERLKGVDSTLKIQPAKLEDSAVYLCASSVTGTGLTYEQYFGPGTRLTVT.

The CDR3, as DNA: TGCGCCAGCAGCATCGGGGGGCTCAATGAGCAGTTCTTC. Protein: CASSIGGLNEQFF. This chain connects TRBV5-1 to TRBJ2-1; tentatively, D is TRBD2 (7 bases). CDR3 length equals 13 residues. V was cut by 4 bases and J by 6 bases, with 11 bases left in between. From germline, CDR1 is SGHRS and CDR2 YFSETQ.

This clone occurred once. The DNA for the CDR3 is TGTGCCAGCAGCTTGGCCCCAGGGGGGTATGGCTACACCTTC. Amino acids: CASSLAPGGYGYTF. This chain links TRBV5-8 with TRBJ1-2; 7 positions match TRBD1. The germline gives CDR1 SGHTS, CDR2 YDEGEE. CDR3 size: 14 residues. Trimming at V came to 0 bases and at J to 5 bases, leaving 4 bases not matched to a gene.

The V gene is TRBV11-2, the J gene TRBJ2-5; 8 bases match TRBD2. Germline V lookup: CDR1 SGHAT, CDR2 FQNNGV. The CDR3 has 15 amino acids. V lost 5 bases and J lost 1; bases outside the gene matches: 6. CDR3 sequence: CASSPGGGGQETQYF. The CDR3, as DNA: TGTGCCAGCAGCCCGGGGGGGGGAGGCCAAGAGACCCAGTACTTC.

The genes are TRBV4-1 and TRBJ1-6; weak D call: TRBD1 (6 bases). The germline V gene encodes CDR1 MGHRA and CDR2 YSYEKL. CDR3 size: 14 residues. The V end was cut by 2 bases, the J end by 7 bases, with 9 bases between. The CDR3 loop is CASSQNGGNSPLHF. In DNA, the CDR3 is TGCGCCAGCAGCCAAAATGGGGGCAATTCACCCCTCCACTTT.